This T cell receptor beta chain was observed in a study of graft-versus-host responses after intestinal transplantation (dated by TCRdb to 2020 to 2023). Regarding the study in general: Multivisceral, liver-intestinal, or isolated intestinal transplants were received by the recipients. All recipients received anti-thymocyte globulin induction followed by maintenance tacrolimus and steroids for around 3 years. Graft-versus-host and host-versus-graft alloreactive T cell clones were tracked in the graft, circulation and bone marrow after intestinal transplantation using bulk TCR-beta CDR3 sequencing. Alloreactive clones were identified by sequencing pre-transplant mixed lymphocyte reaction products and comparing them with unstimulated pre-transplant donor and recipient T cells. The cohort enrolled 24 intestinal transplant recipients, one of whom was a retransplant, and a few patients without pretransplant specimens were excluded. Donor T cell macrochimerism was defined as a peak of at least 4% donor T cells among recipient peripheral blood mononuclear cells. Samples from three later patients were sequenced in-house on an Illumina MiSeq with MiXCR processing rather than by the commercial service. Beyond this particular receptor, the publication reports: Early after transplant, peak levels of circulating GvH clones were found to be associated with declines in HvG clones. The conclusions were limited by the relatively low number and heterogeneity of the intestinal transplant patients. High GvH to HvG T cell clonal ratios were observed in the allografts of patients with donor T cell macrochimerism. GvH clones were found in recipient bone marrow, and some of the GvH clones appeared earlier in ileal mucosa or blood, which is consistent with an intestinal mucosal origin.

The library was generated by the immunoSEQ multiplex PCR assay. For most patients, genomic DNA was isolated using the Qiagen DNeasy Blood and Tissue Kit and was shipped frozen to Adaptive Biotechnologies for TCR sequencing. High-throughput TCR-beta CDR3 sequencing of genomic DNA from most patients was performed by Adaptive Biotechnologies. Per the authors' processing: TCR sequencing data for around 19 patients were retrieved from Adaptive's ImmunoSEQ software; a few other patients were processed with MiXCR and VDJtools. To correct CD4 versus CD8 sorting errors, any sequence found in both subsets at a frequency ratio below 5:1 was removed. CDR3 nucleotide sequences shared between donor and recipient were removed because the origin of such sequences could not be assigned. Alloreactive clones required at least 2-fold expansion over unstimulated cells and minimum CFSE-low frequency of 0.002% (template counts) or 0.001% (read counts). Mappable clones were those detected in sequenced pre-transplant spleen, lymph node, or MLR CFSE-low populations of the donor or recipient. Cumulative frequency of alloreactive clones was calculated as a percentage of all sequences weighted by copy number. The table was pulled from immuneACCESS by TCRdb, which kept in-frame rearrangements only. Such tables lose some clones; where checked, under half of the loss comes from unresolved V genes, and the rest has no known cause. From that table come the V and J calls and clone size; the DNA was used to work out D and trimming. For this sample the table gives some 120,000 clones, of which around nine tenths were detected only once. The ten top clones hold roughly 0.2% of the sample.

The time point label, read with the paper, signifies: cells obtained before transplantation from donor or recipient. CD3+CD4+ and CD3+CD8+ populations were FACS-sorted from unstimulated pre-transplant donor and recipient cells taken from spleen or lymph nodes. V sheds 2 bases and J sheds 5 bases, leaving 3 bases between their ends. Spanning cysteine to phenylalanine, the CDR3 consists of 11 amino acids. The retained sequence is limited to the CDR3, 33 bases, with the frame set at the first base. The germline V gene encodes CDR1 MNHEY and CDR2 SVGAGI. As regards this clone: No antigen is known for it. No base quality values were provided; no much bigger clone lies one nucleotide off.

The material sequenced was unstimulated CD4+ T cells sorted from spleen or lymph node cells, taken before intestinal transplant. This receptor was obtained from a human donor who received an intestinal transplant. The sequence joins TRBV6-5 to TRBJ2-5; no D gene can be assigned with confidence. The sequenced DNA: TGTGCCAGCAGTTACCGGGAGACCCAGTACTTC. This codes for CASSYRETQYF.